A selection of T cell receptor beta chains follows, all from one sample in a study of blood T cell repertoires in COVID-19. Only in-frame clones appear in the TCRdb table, and some are missing; sequencing was by immunoSEQ multiplex PCR. Of hundreds of thousands of clones listed, 75% to 85% are singletons. The sequenced sample was peripheral blood. The receptors shown here come from an older woman with active or convalescent COVID-19. Both conserved end residues are part of each CDR3.

CASSRNTGGGETQYF TRBV14
CASSESSPASAYEQYF TRBV10-2
CASSLGDRGLEETQYF TRBV5-4
CASSLGPGNSPLHF TRBV7-2
CATSGANTGELFF TRBV10-3
CALAKGANYGYTF TRBV6-5
CASSYSSFDRYTEAFF TRBV6-5
CASSFGPGTGRADTQYF TRBV5-8
CASSRGQGTRPGNTIYF TRBV3-1/TRBV3-2
CASSMALIHPTANYGYTF TRBV19
CASSDNRVPYEQYF TRBV9